This record covers a single T cell receptor (beta chain). This specimen comes from a study of blood T cell repertoires in COVID-19. Study as a whole: Acute and convalescent COVID-19 samples came from the United States, Italy and Spain.

The CDR3 extends over 13 amino acids. Germline loops: CDR1 LGHDT, CDR2 YNNKEL (reference sequence). V lost 0 bases and J lost 4, with 4 bases in between. Source study methods: Estimation of nucleated cell counts relied on the amplification of reference gene primers. This table comes from immunoSEQ multiplex PCR, and its TCRdb copy is limited to in-frame clones, with some not included. The V and J calls and clone size come from that table; D and trimming were worked out from the DNA. The sample contains fewer than 350,000 clones, approximately 86% of which appear only once. This receptor was taken from a woman aged 25 to 39 who had recovered from COVID-19. The chain uses TRBV3-1 (or the pseudogene TRBV3-2) and TRBJ1-3, with unresolved D. The sequenced sample consisted of peripheral blood. The CDR3 sequence is CASSQDRGNTIYF. Written as DNA, the CDR3 is TGTGCCAGCAGCCAAGACAGGGGAAACACCATATATTTT.